This T cell receptor (beta chain) was obtained from a study of control samples from healthy donors and cancer patients. Germline lookup yields CDR1 MNHEY and CDR2 SMNVEV (reference sequence). The CDR3 totals 14 residues. Trimming pared 6 bases from V and 7 bases from J, leaving 13 bases between. Sequencing was performed with immunoSEQ multiplex PCR; in TCRdb, only in-frame clones are kept and a portion is missing. The data show tens of thousands of clones, with around 93% seen just once and 0.75% to 0.95% held by the top ten. Sequencing was carried out using PBMCs. This rearrangement joins TRBV27 to TRBJ1-6; D possibly corresponds to TRBD1 (5 bases). This TCR came from a young man with colorectal cancer. The CDR3 sequence is CASRKGLDNSPLHF. The CDR3 region has the DNA TGTGCCAGCAGAAAGGGACTGGACAATTCACCCCTCCACTTT.